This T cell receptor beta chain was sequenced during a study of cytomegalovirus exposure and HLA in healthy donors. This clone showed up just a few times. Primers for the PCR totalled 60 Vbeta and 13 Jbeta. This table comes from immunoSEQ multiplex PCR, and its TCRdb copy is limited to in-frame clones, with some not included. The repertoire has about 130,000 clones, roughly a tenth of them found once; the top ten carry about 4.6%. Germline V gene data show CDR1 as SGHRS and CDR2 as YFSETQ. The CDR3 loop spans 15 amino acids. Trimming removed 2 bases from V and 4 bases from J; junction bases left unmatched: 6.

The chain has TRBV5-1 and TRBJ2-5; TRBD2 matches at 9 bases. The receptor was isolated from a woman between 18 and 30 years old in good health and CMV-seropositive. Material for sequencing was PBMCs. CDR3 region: CASSFFGGRGETQYF. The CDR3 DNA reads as TGCGCCAGCAGCTTCTTCGGCGGGAGGGGAGAGACCCAGTACTTC.